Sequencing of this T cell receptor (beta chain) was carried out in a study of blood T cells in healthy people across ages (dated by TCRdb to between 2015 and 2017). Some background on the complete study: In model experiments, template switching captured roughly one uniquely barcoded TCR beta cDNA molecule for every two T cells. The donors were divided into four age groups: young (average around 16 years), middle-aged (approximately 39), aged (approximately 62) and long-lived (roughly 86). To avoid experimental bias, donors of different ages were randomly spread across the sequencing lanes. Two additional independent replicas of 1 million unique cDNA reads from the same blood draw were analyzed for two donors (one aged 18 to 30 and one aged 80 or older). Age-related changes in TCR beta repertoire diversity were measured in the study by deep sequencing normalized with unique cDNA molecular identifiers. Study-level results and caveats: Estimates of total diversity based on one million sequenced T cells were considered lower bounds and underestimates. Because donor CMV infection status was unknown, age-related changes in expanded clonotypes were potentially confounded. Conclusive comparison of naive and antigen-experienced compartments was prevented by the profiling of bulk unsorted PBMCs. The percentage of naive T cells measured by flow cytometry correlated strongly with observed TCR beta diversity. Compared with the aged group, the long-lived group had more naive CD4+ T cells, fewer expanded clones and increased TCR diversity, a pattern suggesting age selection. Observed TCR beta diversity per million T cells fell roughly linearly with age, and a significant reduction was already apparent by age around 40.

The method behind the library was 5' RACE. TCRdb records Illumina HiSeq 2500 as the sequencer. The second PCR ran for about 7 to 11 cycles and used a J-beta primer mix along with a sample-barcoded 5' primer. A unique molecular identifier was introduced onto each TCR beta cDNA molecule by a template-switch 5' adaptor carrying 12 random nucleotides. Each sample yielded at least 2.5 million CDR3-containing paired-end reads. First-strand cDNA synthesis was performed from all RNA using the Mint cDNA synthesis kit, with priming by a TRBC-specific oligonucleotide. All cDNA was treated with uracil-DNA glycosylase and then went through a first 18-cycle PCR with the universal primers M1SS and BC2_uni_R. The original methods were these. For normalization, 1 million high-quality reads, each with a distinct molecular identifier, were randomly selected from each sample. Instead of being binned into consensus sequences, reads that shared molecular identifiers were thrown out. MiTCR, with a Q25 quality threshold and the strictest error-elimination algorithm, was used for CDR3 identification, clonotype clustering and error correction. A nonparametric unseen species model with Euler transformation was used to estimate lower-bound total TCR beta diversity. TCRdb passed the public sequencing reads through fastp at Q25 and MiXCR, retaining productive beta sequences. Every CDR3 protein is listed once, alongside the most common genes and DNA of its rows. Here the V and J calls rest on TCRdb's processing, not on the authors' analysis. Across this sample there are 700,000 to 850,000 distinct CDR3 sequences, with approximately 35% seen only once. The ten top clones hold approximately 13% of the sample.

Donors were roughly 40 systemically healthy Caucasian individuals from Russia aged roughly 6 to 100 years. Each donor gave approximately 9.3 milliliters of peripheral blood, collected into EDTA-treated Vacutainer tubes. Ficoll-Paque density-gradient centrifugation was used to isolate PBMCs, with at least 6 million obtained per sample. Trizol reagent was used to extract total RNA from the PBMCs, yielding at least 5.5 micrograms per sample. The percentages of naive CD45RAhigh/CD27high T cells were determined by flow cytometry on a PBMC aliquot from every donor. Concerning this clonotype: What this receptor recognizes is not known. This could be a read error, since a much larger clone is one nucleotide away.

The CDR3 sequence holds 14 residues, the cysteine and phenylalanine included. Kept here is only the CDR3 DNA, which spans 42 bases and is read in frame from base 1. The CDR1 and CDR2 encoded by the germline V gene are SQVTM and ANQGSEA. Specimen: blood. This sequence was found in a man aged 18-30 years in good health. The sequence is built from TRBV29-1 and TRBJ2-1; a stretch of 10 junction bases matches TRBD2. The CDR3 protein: CNVRLAGHNNEQFF. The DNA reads TGCAACGTTAGACTAGCGGGTCACAACAATGAGCAGTTCTTC.